The source of this TCR beta chain is a study of Ad26.COV2.S vaccination and SARS-CoV-2 variants. Germline V gene sequence: CDR1 MGHDK, CDR2 SYGVNS. The CDR3 covers 13 residues. Between the trimmed V and J ends, which lost 4 bases and 6 bases, there was a span of 11 bases. Using immunoSEQ multiplex PCR, the repertoire was profiled, and TCRdb retains in-frame clones only, with some absent. The table lists under 150,000 clones, 75% to 90% of them singletons, with 5% in the top ten. This clone was recorded a few times. The V call is TRBV25-1, the J call TRBJ2-3, with a possible D match to TRBD1 (5 bases). The clonotype originates from a human donor who had recovered from COVID-19. This material consisted of peripheral blood, taken after recovery from COVID-19. DNA for the CDR3: TGTGCCAGCAGTGCCACAGGCCCGGATACGCAGTATTTT. Encoded protein: CASSATGPDTQYF. Full variable domain (missing parts from reference TRBV25-1 and TRBJ2-3): EADIYQTPRYLVIGTGKKITLECSQTMGHDKMYWYQQDPGMELHLIHYSYGVNSTEKGDLSSESTVSRIRTEHFPLTLESARPSHTSQYLCASSATGPDTQYFGPGTRLTVL.